This T cell receptor beta chain appears in the sequencing data of a study of CD8 T cells in Susac syndrome. Study information: Susac syndrome patients were untreated, on corticosteroids with some adding intravenous immunoglobulin, or on intravenous immunoglobulin only.

Regarding the study as a whole: The study admitted that it had a relatively small number of individuals in its TCR sequencing and HLA analysis.

Trimming shortened V by 4 bases and J by 3 bases, and 9 bases separated the two germline ends. Germline V gene data show CDR1 as SGHVS and CDR2 as FQNEAQ. The CDR3 is 13 residues long. Reverse transcription used about 0.45 to 1 ug RNA and random hexamers. Via MiXCR, TCRdb re-called the immunoSEQ multiplex PCR reads, giving one row per CDR3 protein. The sample lists approximately 80,000 distinct CDR3 sequences, roughly 95% occurring once. Sequencing of TCR beta was performed on blood CD8+ and CD4+ T cells. To note about this clonotype: The antigen remains undetermined.

The chain carries TRBV7-8 and TRBJ1-1; D gene uncertain. What was sequenced was CD8+ T cells from PBMCs. This receptor was taken from a human donor with Susac syndrome. The CDR3 DNA reads TGTGCCAGCAGCTCAACGAAGGACACTGAAGCTTTCTTT. Amino acid sequence: CASSSTKDTEAFF.